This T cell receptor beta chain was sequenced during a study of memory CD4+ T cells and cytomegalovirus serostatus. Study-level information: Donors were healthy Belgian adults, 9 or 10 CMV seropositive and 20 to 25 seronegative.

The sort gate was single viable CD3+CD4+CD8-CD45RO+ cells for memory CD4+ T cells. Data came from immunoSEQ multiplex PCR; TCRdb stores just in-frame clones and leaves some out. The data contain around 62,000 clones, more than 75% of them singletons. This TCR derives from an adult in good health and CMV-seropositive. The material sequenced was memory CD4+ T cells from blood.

CDR3 region: CAWSVNPGTEAFF. DNA for the CDR3: TGTGCCTGGAGCGTAAACCCGGGAACTGAAGCTTTCTTT. V is TRBV30 and J is TRBJ1-1; unclear D gene. Trimming took 3 bases from V and 5 from J, leaving 13 bases between them. The length of the CDR3 is 13 residues. Germline lookup yields CDR1 GTSNPN and CDR2 SVGIG (reference sequence).